The rows below give T cell receptor beta chains drawn from one sample of a study of control samples from healthy donors and cancer patients. Clones were read by immunoSEQ multiplex PCR, and TCRdb kept only the in-frame ones, dropping some. This table has about 180,000 clones, approximately 94% appearing once. Sequencing used blood. Receptor source: a man younger than 40 in good health. The CDR3 runs from the conserved cysteine through the conserved F or W. D genes are given only for firm matches. The size entry is marked missing in some rows and otherwise reads once, few, many or a size class.

NA,NA,TRBV3-1/TRBV3-2,TRBJ1-1,CASSLTDYGTEAFF,TGTGCCAGCAGCTTGACAGACTACGGCACTGAAGCTTTCTTT
TRBD2,NA,TRBV9,TRBJ2-1,CASSVGLAGGQRFF,TGTGCCAGCAGCGTAGGACTAGCGGGAGGGCAGCGGTTCTTC
NA,NA,TRBV29-1,TRBJ1-4,CSVAQGPSYEKLFF,TGCAGCGTTGCACAGGGCCCTTCTTACGAAAAACTGTTTTTT
TRBD1,NA,TRBV3-1/TRBV3-2,TRBJ1-4,CASSQMDRSREKLFF,TGTGCCAGCAGCCAAATGGACAGGTCTCGGGAAAAACTGTTTTTT
NA,NA,TRBV19,TRBJ1-3,CATFAHGSGNTIYF,TGTGCCACGTTCGCTCACGGCTCTGGAAACACCATATATTTT
TRBD2,NA,TRBV5-1,TRBJ2-7,CASSLGGSGSYEQYF,TGCGCCAGCAGCTTGGGCGGGAGTGGGTCCTACGAGCAGTACTTC
NA,once,TRBV28,TRBJ2-7,CASSTRDSYEQYF,TGTGCCAGCAGTACCAGGGACTCCTACGAGCAGTACTTC
TRBD1,NA,TRBV19,TRBJ1-2,CASHLPGTGLSGYTF,TGTGCCAGCCACCTCCCCGGGACAGGGTTGTCTGGCTACACCTTC
TRBD2,NA,TRBV7-9,TRBJ2-2,CASSPEGAAGGPGELFF,TGTGCCAGCAGCCCAGAGGGCGCGGCGGGAGGGCCTGGGGAGCTGTTTTTT
NA,NA,TRBV12-3/TRBV12-4,TRBJ1-6,CASRRQNSPLHF,TGTGCCAGCAGGCGACAGAATTCACCCCTCCACTTT
TRBD1,NA,TRBV29-1,TRBJ2-7,CSVGQGRGYEQYF,TGCAGCGTTGGACAGGGAAGGGGGTACGAGCAGTACTTC
TRBD1,NA,TRBV5-5,TRBJ1-5,CASRAGTASNQPQHF,TGTGCCAGCAGGGCCGGGACAGCCAGCAATCAGCCCCAGCATTTT
TRBD1,NA,TRBV5-5,TRBJ1-3,CASSLIAGQGAGNTIYF,TGTGCCAGCAGCTTAATCGCGGGACAGGGGGCAGGAAACACCATATATTTT
TRBD1,NA,TRBV4-2,TRBJ2-1,CASSQVSGTVHNEQFF,TGTGCCAGCAGCCAAGTTAGTGGGACAGTCCACAATGAGCAGTTCTTC